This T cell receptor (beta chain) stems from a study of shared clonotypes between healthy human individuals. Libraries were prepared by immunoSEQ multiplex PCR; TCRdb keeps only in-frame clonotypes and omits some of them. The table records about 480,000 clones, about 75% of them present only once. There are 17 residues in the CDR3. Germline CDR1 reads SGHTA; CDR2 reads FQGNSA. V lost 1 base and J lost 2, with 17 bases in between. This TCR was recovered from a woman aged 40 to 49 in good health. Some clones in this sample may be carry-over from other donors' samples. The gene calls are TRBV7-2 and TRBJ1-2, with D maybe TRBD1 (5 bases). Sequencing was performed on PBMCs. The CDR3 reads CASSLGAGRDWNYGYTF. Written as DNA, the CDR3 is TGTGCCAGCAGCTTAGGGGCGGGTCGGGACTGGAACTATGGCTACACCTTC.